This record concerns one T cell receptor beta chain sequence. The repertoire was sequenced with immunoSEQ multiplex PCR; TCRdb's copy has only in-frame clones and lacks some. The sample shows around 190,000 clones, roughly 87% of them seen only once. The CDR3 has 12 amino acids. Trimming cost V 8 bases and J 4 bases, with 11 bases left between them. This sample is drawn from a study of blood T cell repertoires in COVID-19. The clonotype originates from a woman in her sixties or seventies with COVID-19, enrolled during active disease. This chain uses TRBV12-3 or TRBV12-4 with TRBJ2-5, with TRBD2 as a possible D gene (6 bases). The sequenced sample was peripheral blood. The CDR3 nucleotides read TGTGCCAGCGGTACTAGCCGAGAGACCCAGTACTTC. Its translation is CASGTSRETQYF.